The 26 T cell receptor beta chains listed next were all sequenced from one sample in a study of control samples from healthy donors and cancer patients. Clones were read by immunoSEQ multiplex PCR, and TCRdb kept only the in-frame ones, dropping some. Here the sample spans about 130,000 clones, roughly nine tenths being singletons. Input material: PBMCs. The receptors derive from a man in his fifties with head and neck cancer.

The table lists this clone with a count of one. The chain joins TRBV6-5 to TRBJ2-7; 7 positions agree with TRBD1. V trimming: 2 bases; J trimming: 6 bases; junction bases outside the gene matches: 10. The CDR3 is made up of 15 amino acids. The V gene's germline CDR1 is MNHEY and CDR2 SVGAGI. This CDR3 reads CASSYGDSPSVEQYF. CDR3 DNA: TGTGCCAGCAGTTACGGGGACAGCCCCAGTGTCGAGCAGTACTTC.

The CDR3 region has the DNA TGTGCCAGCAGCCCCGTGGCAGGGCACACTGAAGCTTTCTTT. Translated: CASSPVAGHTEAFF. The chain links TRBV3-1 (or the pseudogene TRBV3-2) to TRBJ1-1, with D maybe TRBD1 (5 bases). Germline-derived CDR1 and CDR2 are LGHDT and YNNKEL (reference sequence). V lost 4 bases and J 3 bases, leaving 12 bases between the germline ends. There are 14 residues in the CDR3.

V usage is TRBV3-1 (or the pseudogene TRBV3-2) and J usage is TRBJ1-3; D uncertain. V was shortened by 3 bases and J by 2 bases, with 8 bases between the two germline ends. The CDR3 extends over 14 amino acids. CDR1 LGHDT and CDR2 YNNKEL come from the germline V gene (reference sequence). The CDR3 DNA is TGTGCCAGCAGCCATTTAACTACTGGAAACACCATATATTTT. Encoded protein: CASSHLTTGNTIYF.

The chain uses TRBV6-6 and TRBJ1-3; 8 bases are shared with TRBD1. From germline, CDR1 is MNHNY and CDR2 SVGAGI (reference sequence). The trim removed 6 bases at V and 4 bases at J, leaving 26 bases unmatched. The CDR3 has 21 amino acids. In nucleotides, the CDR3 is TGTGCCAGCAGCCGCAAAGGGTGGGACAGGAGCTCTGAGGTCACCGGAAACACCATATATTTT. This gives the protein CASSRKGWDRSSEVTGNTIYF.

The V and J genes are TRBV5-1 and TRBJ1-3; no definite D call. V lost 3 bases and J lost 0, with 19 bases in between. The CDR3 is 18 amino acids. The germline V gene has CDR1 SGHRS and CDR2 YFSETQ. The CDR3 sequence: CASSYGGGIGASGNTIYF. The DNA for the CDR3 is TGCGCCAGCAGCTACGGTGGCGGGATCGGTGCCTCTGGAAACACCATATATTTT.

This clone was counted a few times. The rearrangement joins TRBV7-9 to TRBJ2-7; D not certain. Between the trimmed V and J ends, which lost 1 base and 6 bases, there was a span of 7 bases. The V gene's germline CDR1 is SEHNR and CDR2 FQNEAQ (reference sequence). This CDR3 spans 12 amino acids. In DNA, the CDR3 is TGTGCCAGCAGCTTAGAGGTAGGCGAGCAGTACTTC. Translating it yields CASSLEVGEQYF.

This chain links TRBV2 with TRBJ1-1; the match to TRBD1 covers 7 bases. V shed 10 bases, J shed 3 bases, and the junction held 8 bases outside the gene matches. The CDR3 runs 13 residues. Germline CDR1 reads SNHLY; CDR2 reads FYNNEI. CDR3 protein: CAISTGQYTEAFF. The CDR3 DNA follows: TGTGCCATCTCGACAGGGCAGTACACTGAAGCTTTCTTT.

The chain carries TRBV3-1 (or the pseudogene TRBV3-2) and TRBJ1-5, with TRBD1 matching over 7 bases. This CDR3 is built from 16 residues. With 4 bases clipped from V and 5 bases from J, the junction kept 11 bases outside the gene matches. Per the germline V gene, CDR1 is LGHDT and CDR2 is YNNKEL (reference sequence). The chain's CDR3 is CASSPGGGQSHQPQHF. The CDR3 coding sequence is TGTGCCAGCAGCCCCGGGGGGGGACAGTCGCATCAGCCCCAGCATTTT.

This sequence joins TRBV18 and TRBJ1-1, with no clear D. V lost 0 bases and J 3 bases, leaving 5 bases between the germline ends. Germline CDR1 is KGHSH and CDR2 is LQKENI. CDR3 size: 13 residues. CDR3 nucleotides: TGTGCCAGCTCACCACCGGGTGACACTGAAGCTTTCTTT. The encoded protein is CASSPPGDTEAFF.

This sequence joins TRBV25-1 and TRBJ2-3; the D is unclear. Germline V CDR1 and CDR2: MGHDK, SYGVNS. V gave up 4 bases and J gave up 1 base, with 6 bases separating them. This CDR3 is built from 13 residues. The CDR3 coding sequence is TGTGCCAGCAGTGCAGTGGGCACAGATACGCAGTATTTT. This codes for CASSAVGTDTQYF.

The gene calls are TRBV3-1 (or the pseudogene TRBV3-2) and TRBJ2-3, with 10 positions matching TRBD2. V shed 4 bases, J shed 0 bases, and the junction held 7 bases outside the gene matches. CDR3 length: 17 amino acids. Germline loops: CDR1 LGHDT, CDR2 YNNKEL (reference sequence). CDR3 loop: CASSLRTSGSSTDTQYF. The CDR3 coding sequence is TGTGCCAGCAGCCTAAGGACTAGCGGCTCAAGCACAGATACGCAGTATTTT.

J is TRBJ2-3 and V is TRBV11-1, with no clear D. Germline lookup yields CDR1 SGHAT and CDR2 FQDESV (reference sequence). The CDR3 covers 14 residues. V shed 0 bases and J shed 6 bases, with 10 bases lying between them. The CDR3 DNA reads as TGTGCCAGCAGCTTAGCGGAGCTGGGGGATACGCAGTATTTT. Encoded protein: CASSLAELGDTQYF. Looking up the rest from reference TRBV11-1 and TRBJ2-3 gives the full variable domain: EAEVAQSPRYKITEKSQAVAFWCDPISGHATLYWYRQILGQGPELLVQFQDESVVDDSQLPKDRFSAERLKGVDSTLKIQPAELGDSAMYLCASSLAELGDTQYFGPGTRLTVL.

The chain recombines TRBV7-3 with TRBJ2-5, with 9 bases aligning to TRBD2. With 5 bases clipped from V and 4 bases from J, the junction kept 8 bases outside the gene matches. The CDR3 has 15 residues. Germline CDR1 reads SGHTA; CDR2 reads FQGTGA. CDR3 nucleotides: TGTGCCAGCAGCGTGGCTAGCGGGGTAGGAGAGACCCAGTACTTC. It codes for CASSVASGVGETQYF.

The CDR3 DNA is TGTGCCAGCAGCTTGGACGGCTACGAGCAGTACTTC. This encodes CASSLDGYEQYF. V is TRBV5-5 and J is TRBJ2-7; D is unresolved. Trimming removed 0 bases at V and 3 bases at J, with 4 bases between. Germline CDR1 reads SGHKS; CDR2 reads YYEKEE (reference sequence). This CDR3 is built from 12 residues.

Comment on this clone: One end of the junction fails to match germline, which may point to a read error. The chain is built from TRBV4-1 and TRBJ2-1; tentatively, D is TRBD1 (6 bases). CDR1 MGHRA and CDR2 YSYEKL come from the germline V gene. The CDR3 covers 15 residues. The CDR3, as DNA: TGCGCCAGCAGCCAAGATGGGGGCTCCCACAATGAGCAGTTCTTC. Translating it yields CASSQDGGSHNEQFF.

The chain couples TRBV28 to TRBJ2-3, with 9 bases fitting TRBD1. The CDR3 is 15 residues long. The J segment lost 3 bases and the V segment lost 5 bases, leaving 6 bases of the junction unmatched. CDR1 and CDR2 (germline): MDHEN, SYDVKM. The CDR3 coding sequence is TGTGCCAGCAGTCCGGGACAGGGTATAACAGATACGCAGTATTTT. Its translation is CASSPGQGITDTQYF.

The CDR3: CASTKGAKNAEAFF. The CDR3, as DNA: TGTGCCAGCACTAAGGGGGCTAAAAATGCTGAAGCTTTCTTT. The V gene is TRBV6-5, the J gene TRBJ1-1; 7 nucleotides line up with TRBD1. Germline trimming cut 7 bases from V and 6 bases from J; bases unmatched to any gene: 11. The V gene's germline CDR1 is MNHEY and CDR2 SVGAGI. The CDR3 is made up of 14 amino acids.

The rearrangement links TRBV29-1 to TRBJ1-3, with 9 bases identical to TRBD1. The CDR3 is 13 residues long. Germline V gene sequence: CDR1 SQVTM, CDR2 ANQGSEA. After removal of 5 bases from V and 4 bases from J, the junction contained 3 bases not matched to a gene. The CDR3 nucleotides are TGCAGCGTTTGGACAGGGGCAGGAAACACCATATATTTT. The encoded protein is CSVWTGAGNTIYF.

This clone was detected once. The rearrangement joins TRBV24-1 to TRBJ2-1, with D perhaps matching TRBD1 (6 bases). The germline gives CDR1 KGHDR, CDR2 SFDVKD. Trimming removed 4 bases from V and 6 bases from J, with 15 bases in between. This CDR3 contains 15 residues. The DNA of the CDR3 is TGTGCCACCAGTGACGCGTCTCAGGGGAGCAATGAGCAGTTCTTC. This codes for CATSDASQGSNEQFF.

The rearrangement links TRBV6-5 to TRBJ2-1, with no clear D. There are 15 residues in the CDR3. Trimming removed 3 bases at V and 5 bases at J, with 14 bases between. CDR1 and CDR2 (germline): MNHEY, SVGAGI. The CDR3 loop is CASSYERSRDNEQFF. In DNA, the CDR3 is TGTGCCAGCAGTTATGAGCGCAGTAGGGACAATGAGCAGTTCTTC.

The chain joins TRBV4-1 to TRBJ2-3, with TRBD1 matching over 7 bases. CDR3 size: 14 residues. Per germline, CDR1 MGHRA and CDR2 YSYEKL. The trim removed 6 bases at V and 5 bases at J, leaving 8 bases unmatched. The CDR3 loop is CASRSGQVRDTQYF. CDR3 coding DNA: TGCGCCAGCAGAAGCGGACAGGTACGAGATACGCAGTATTTT.

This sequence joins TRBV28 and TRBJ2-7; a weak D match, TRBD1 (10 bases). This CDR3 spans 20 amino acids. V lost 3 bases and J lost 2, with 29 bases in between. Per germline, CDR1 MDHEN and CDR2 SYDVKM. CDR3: CASSLDRGTLAGMKAYEQYF. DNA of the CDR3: TGTGCCAGCAGTTTGGACAGGGGGACGCTAGCGGGAATGAAAGCCTACGAGCAGTACTTC.

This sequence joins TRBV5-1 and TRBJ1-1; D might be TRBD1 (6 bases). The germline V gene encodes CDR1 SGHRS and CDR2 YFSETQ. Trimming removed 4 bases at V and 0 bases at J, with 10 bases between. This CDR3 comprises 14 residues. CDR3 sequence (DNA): TGCGCCAGCAGCGTGACAGGTTTGAACACTGAAGCTTTCTTT. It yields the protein CASSVTGLNTEAFF.

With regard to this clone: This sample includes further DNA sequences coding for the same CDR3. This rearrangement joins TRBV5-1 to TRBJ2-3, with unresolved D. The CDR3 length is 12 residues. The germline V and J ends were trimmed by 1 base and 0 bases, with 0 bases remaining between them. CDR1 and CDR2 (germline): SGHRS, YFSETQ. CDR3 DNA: TGCGCCAGCAGCTTGAGCACAGATACGCAGTATTTT. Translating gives CASSLSTDTQYF. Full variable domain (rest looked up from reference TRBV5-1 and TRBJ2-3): KAGVTQTPRYLIKTRGQQVTLSCSPISGHRSVSWYQQTPGQGLQFLFEYFSETQRNKGNFPGRFSGRQFSNSRSEMNVSTLELGDSALYLCASSLSTDTQYFGPGTRLTVL.

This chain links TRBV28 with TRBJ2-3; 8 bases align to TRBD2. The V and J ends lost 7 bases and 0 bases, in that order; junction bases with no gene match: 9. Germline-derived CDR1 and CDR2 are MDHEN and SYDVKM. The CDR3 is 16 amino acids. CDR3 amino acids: CASTRRGALSTDTQYF. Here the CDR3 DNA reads TGTGCCAGCACCCGGCGGGGGGCTCTGAGCACAGATACGCAGTATTTT.

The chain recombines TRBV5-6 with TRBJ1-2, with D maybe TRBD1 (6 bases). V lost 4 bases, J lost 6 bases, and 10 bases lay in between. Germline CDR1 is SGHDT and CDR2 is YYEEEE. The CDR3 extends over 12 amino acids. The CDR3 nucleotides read TGTGCCAGCAGCCGGGGGGCCAATGGCTACACCTTC. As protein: CASSRGANGYTF.